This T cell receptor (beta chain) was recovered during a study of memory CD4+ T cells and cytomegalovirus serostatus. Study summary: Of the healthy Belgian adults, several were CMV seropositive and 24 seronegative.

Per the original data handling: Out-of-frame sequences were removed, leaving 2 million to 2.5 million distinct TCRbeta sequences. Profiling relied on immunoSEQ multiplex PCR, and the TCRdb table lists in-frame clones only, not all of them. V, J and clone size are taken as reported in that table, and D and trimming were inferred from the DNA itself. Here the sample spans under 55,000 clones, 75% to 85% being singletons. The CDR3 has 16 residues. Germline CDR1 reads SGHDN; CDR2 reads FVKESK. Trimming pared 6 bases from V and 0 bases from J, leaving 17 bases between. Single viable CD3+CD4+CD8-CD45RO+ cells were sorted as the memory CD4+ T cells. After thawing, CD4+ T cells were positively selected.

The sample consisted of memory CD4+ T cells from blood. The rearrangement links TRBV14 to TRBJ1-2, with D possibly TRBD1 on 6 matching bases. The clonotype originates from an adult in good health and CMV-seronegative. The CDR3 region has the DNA TGTGCCAGCAGTCGGTTTGCAGGGGATTCTAACTATGGCTACACCTTC. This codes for CASSRFAGDSNYGYTF.